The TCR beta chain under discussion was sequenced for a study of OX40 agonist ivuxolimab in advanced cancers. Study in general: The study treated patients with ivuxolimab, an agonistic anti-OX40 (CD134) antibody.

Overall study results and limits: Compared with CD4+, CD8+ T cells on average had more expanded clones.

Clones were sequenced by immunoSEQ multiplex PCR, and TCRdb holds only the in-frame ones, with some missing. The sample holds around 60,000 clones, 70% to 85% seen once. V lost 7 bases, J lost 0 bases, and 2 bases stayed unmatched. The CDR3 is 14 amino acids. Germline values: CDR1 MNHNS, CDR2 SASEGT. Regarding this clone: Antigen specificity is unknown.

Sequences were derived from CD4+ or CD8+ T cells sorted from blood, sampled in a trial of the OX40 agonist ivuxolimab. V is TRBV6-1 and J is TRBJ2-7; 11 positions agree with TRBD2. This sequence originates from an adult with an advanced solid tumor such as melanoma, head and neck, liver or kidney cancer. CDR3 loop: CASTTSGGSYEQYF. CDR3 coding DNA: TGTGCCAGCACCACTAGCGGGGGCTCCTACGAGCAGTACTTC.